These 5 T cell receptor beta chains were sequenced from one sample in a study of cytomegalovirus exposure and HLA in healthy donors (dated by TCRdb to 2016 to 2017). Library method: the immunoSEQ multiplex PCR assay. A mixture of 60 forward primers for TCR Vbeta segments and 13 reverse primers for TCR Jbeta segments was used in the multiplex PCR. TCRdb re-hosts the immuneACCESS table, in-frame sequences only. Its copies lack some clones; in the studies checked, an unresolved V gene accounts for under half of them, and the cause for the rest is not known. This sample gives 150,000 to 200,000 clones in total; approximately 77% of them show up just once. Of the sample, roughly 3.2% falls within the top ten clones. The specimen sequenced was PBMCs. The origin of the receptors is a man in his forties in good health and CMV-seropositive.

V gene TRBV6-1 combines with J gene TRBJ2-7; 7 bases line up with TRBD1. CDR3 length: 15 amino acids. CDR1 is MNHNS, CDR2 SASEGT, per germline. V was pared by 0 bases and J by 4 bases, with 6 bases of the junction left unmatched. The CDR3 here is CASSEAPRGIYEQYF. The CDR3 DNA follows: TGTGCCAGCAGTGAAGCTCCCAGGGGGATATACGAGCAGTACTTC.

This clone was recorded only once. The CDR3 DNA sequence: TGTGCCAGCAGTTCCCCAGGGGGCGCGGATGGCTACACCTTC. This codes for CASSSPGGADGYTF. The J gene is TRBJ1-2, the V gene TRBV28; 8 nucleotides match TRBD1. CDR3 length equals 14 residues. Germline CDR1 MDHEN, CDR2 SYDVKM. V shed 4 bases, J shed 6 bases, and the junction held 7 bases outside the gene matches.

The rearrangement joins TRBV2 to TRBJ2-1; 8 bases agree with TRBD1. Germline CDR1 SNHLY, CDR2 FYNNEI. The CDR3 is 13 residues long. Losses at the gene ends were 5 bases for V and 9 bases for J; bases not matched to a gene: 6. The DNA of the CDR3 is TGTGCCAGCAGTTCCAGGGGGCAGGGTGAGCAGTTCTTC. Translated: CASSSRGQGEQFF.

This chain links TRBV27 with TRBJ2-1; D perhaps matches TRBD1 (6 bases). The germline CDR1 and CDR2 sequences are MNHEY and SMNVEV (reference sequence). Trimming shortened V by 2 bases and J by 0 bases, and 8 bases separated the two germline ends. This CDR3 spans 15 amino acids. The CDR3 region has the DNA TGTGCCAGCAGTTTAACGGACAGCTCCTACAATGAGCAGTTCTTC. Its protein product is CASSLTDSSYNEQFF.

The J gene is TRBJ1-5, the V gene TRBV7-3; tentative D call: TRBD1 (5 bases). CDR1 and CDR2 (germline): SGHTA, FQGTGA. This CDR3 is 17 amino acids long. V lost 4 bases, J lost 4 bases, and 20 bases lay in between. CDR3 nucleotide sequence: TGTGCCAGCAGCTCAGAGGAGGGACTTCGTAGGAATCAGCCCCAGCATTTT. Translated: CASSSEEGLRRNQPQHF.